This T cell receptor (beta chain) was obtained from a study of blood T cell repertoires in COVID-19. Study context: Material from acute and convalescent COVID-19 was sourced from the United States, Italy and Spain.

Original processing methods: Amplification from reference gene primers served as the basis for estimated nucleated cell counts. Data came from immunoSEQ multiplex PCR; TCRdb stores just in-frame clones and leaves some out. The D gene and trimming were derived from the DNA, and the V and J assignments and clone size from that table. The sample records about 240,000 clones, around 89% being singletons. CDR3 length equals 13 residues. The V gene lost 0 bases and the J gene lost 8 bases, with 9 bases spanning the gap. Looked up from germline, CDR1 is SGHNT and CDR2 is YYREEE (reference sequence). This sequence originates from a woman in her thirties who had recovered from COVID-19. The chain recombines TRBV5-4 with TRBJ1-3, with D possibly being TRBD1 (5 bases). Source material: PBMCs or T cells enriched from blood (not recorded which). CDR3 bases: TGTGCCAGCAGCTTGGACAGGTTGGACACCATATATTTT. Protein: CASSLDRLDTIYF.